The 8 T cell receptor beta chains presented below share a single source sample, sequenced in a study of T cell clonality in common variable immunodeficiency. Clones were read by immunoSEQ multiplex PCR, and TCRdb kept only the in-frame ones, dropping some. This sample includes over 30,000 clones with no singletons; its ten biggest clones take up less than 4.5%. Sequencing was performed on peripheral blood mononuclear cells. These receptors came from a person between 18 and 69 years old in good health.

There are many counts of this clone. The CDR3 goes on 3 residues after the read ends, and that part is filled in from the germline J gene. The chain links TRBV7-2 to TRBJ1-1, with D tentatively TRBD1 (5 bases). Per germline, CDR1 SGHTA and CDR2 FQGNSA. The CDR3 extends over 15 amino acids. The V end was cut by 5 bases, the J end by 1 base, with 14 bases between. The DNA read from the CDR3 is TGTGCCAGCAGCACGCCCCGGCAGGGGAACACTGAA. Protein product: CASSTPRQGNTE. The entire CDR3 reads CASSTPRQGNTEAFF.

The table lists this clone with many counts. The sequence runs out 3 residues before the end of the CDR3; the remainder is reconstructed from the germline J gene. This rearrangement joins TRBV20-1 to TRBJ1-1; D may be TRBD1 (5 bases). The CDR3 extends over 16 amino acids. Trimming shortened V by 0 bases and J by 1 base, and 15 bases separated the two germline ends. Germline V gives CDR1 DFQATT, CDR2 SNEGSKA (reference sequence). The CDR3: CSAREQQVSENTEAFF. CDR3 bases read: TGCAGTGCTAGAGAGCAACAGGTCAGTGAGAACACTGAA.

The table lists this clone with many counts. The read ends 3 residues early relative to the CDR3; the germline J gene fills the gap. The chain has TRBV9 and TRBJ2-3; 8 bases match TRBD1. Germline V gene sequence: CDR1 SGDLS, CDR2 YYNGEE. The CDR3 is made up of 16 amino acids. J lost 0 bases, V lost 3 bases, and 6 bases had no gene match. The CDR3: CASSAQGAPSTDTQYF. The part of the CDR3 DNA that was read is TGTGCCAGCAGCGCCCAGGGGGCACCTAGCACAGATACG.

At least ten counts were recorded for this clone. The read comes to an end 3 residues before the CDR3 does, leaving the germline J gene to fill in the end. The chain couples TRBV11-2 to TRBJ2-1, with a tentative D call TRBD1 (6 bases). V gave up 6 bases and J gave up 6 bases, with 15 bases separating them. The CDR3 is 14 amino acids. The germline CDR1 and CDR2 sequences are SGHAT and FQNNGV. CDR3 bases read: TGTGCCAGCAGTCTCATGCGAGGGGGCAATGAG. Amino acids: CASSLMRGGNE. The full-length CDR3 reads as CASSLMRGGNEQFF.

This clone was counted ten times or more. The CDR3 is cut off 3 residues early in the read; its end comes from the germline J gene. This rearrangement joins TRBV5-6 to TRBJ2-7, with 10 bases matching TRBD2. This CDR3 contains 15 residues. CDR1 is SGHDT and CDR2 is YYEEEE in the germline V gene. The V and J ends lost 4 bases and 2 bases, in that order; junction bases with no gene match: 6. CDR3 residues: CASSVPGTSAYEQYF. CDR3 DNA, as far as it was read: TGTGCCAGCAGCGTACCCGGGACTAGCGCCTACGAG.

This clone was recorded a few times. The read comes to an end 3 residues before the CDR3 does, leaving the germline J gene to fill in the end. The V call is TRBV19, the J call TRBJ2-7; tentative D call: TRBD1 (6 bases). The CDR3 has 13 amino acids. V was pared by 8 bases and J by 1 base, with 12 bases between. Germline V gene lookup returns CDR1 LNHDA and CDR2 SQIVND (reference sequence). CDR3 DNA, as far as it was read: TGTGCCAGTCGCGGACAGACGTCCTACGAG. Protein: CASRGQTSYE. The entire CDR3 reads CASRGQTSYEQYF.

This clone was observed a few times. The read halts 3 residues ahead of the CDR3 end, with the missing end drawn from the germline J gene. This rearrangement joins TRBV7-2 to TRBJ1-1; D is undetermined. Per the germline V gene, CDR1 is SGHTA and CDR2 is FQGNSA. The CDR3 is 14 residues long. V was cut by 3 bases and J by 1 base, with 9 bases left in between. CDR3 residues: CASSFGLENTEAFF. The CDR3 DNA, read in part, is TGTGCCAGCAGCTTCGGACTGGAGAACACTGAA.

The DNA read from the CDR3 is TGTGCCAGCAGTTCTTTTTTAGGGGGGGGAAATGAG. Protein: CASSSFLGGGNE. The entire CDR3 reads CASSSFLGGGNEQFF. This sequence joins TRBV6-2 or TRBV6-3 and TRBJ2-1; D is possibly TRBD2 (7 bases). Read sequence stops 3 residues before the CDR3 end, and the germline J gene provides the missing end. Germline V gene lookup returns CDR1 MNHEY and CDR2 SVGEGT. V was cut by 4 bases and J by 7 bases, with 17 bases left in between. The CDR3 is 15 amino acids.